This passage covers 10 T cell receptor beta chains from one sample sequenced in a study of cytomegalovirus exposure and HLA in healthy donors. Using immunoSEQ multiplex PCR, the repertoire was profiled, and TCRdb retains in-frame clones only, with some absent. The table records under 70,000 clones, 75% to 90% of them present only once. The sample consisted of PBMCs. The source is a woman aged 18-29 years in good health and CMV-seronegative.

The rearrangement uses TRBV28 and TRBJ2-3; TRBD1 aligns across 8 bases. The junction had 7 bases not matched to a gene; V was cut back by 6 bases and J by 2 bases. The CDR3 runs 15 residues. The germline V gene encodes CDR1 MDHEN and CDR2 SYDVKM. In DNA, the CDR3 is TGTGCCAGCAGCACGACAGGGGACCACACAGATACGCAGTATTTT. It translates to CASSTTGDHTDTQYF.

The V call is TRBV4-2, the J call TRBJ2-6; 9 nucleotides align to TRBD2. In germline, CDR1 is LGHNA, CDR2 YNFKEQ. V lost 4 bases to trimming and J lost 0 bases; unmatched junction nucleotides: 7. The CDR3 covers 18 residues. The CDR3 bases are TGTGCCAGCAGCCTTATAGCGGGAGTTACCTCTGGGGCCAACGTCCTGACTTTC. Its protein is CASSLIAGVTSGANVLTF.

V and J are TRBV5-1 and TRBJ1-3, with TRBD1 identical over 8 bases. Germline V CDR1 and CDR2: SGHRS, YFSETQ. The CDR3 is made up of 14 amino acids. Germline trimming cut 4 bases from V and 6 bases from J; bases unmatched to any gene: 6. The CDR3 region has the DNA TGCGCCAGCAGCACGGACAGGGAGGTAAACACCATATATTTT. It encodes CASSTDREVNTIYF.

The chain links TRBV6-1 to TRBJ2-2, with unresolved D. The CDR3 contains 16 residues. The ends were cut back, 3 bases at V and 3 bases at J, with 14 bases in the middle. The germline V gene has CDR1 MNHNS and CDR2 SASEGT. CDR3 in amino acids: CASSERQLSDTGELFF. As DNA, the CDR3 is TGTGCCAGCAGTGAGAGACAACTCTCGGACACCGGGGAGCTGTTTTTT.

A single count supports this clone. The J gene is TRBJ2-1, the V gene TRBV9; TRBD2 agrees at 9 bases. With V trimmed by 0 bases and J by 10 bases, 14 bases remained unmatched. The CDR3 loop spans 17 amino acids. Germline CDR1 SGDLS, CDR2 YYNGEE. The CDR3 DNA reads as TGTGCCAGCAGCGTAGGCTTCTTCGGCGGGAGGGCCGGGGAGCAGTTCTTC. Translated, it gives CASSVGFFGGRAGEQFF.

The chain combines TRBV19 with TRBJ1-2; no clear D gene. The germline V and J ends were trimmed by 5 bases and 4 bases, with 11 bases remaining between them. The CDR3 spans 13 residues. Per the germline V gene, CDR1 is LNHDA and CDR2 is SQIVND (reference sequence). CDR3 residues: CASSYSGSYGYTF. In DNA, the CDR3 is TGTGCCAGTAGTTACTCGGGGTCCTATGGCTACACCTTC. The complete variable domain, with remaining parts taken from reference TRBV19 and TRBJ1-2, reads DGGITQSPKYLFRKEGQNVTLSCEQNLNHDAMYWYRQDPGQGLRLIYYSQIVNDFQKGDIAEGYSVSREKKESFPLTVTSAQKNPTAFYLCASSYSGSYGYTFGSGTRLTVV.

CDR3 sequence: CASSLAPQRGAYSYEQYF. Written as DNA, the CDR3 is TGTGCCAGCAGCTTAGCGCCCCAGCGGGGGGCCTACTCCTACGAGCAGTACTTC. The V and J genes are TRBV7-2 and TRBJ2-7, with TRBD2 matching 9 bases. Germline CDR1 is SGHTA and CDR2 is FQGNSA. V was clipped by 0 bases and J by 0 bases; unmatched bases: 9. The CDR3 is 18 amino acids.

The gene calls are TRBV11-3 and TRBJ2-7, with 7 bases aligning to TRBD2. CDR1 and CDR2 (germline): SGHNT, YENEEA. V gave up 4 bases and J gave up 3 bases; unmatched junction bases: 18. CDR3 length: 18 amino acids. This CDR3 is CASSCWSSGPRPHYEQYF. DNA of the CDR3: TGTGCCAGCAGCTGCTGGAGTAGCGGGCCCCGACCCCACTACGAGCAGTACTTC.

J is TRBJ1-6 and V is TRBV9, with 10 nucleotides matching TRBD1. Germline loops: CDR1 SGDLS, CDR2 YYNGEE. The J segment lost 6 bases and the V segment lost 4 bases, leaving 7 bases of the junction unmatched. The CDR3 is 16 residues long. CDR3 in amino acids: CASSPRDRGGNSPLHF. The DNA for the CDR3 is TGTGCCAGCAGCCCCCGGGACAGGGGAGGTAATTCACCCCTCCACTTT.

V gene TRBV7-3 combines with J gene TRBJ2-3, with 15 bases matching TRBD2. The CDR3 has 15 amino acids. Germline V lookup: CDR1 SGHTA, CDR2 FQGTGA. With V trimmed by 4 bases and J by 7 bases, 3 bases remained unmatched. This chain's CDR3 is CASSSGLAGGYTQYF. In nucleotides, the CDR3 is TGTGCCAGCAGCTCGGGACTAGCGGGAGGATATACGCAGTATTTT.